The rows below give T cell receptor beta chains drawn from one sample of a study of blood T cell repertoires in COVID-19. Profiled with immunoSEQ multiplex PCR; TCRdb holds only in-frame clones, not every one. The sample holds fewer than 350,000 clones, about 88% seen once. The sequencing sample was made of peripheral blood. These receptors were collected from a woman in her seventies with COVID-19, enrolled during active disease. Each CDR3 is given with its conserved first and last residue. D genes are given only for firm matches. Part of the rows lack a size; the others show once, few, many or a class for expanded clones.

.,.,TRBJ2-3,TRBV3-1/TRBV3-2,TGTGCCAGCAGCCACCCAAGAACTAGCACAGATACGCAGTATTTT,CASSHPRTSTDTQYF
TRBD1,.,TRBJ2-3,TRBV3-1/TRBV3-2,TGTGCCAGCAGCGGGACAGGGTCCACAGATACGCAGTATTTT,CASSGTGSTDTQYF
TRBD2,.,TRBJ2-1,TRBV7-2,TGTGCCAGCAGCTTATTAGGCGGGGGGGGTAATGAGCAGTTCTTC,CASSLLGGGGNEQFF
.,.,TRBJ2-1,TRBV5-6,TGTGCCAGCAGCTTGACTACTAGCAATGAGCAGTTCTTC,CASSLTTSNEQFF
.,.,TRBJ1-1,TRBV9,TGTGCCAGCAGCGTAGGTGGAGGTGCGATTCCGAACACTGAAGCTTTCTTT,CASSVGGGAIPNTEAFF
.,.,TRBJ1-1,TRBV7-9,TGTGCCAGCAGCAAACAGGAAGGAATCACTGAAGCTTTCTTT,CASSKQEGITEAFF
TRBD2,.,TRBJ2-1,TRBV7-8,TGTGCCAGCATCAACCAGCGGGGGAGGCACGATGAGCAGTTCTTC,CASINQRGRHDEQFF
TRBD2,.,TRBJ2-3,TRBV10-1,TGCGCCAGCAGTGAATCCGGACTAGCGGGAACGCAGTATTTT,CASSESGLAGTQYF
.,.,TRBJ2-7,TRBV15,TGTGCCACCAGCGTCGACACAGCCTCCTACGAGCAGTACTTC,CATSVDTASYEQYF
.,.,TRBJ2-7,TRBV2,TGTGCCAGCAGTGATCGGTCACTCGAGCAGTACTTC,CASSDRSLEQYF
TRBD1,.,TRBJ1-1,TRBV5-1,TGCGCCAGCAGCTTGATCGTGGGACAGGGGGCCCCGTATGCTTTCTTT,CASSLIVGQGAPYAFF
.,.,TRBJ2-5,TRBV6-5,TGTGCCAGCAGTTACCCAGGGGAGCAAGAGACCCAGTACTTC,CASSYPGEQETQYF
TRBD1,.,TRBJ1-5,TRBV7-8,TGTGCCAGCAGCTCCCGACAGGGAATTGACAATCAGCCCCAGCATTTT,CASSSRQGIDNQPQHF
.,once,TRBJ1-2,TRBV24-1,TGTGCCACCAGTGATGCGACCGAAGCCGGGAATGGCTACACCTTC,CATSDATEAGNGYTF
.,.,TRBJ1-1,TRBV24-1,TGTGCCACCAGTGACTCGGACAGCTTGAACACTGAAGCTTTCTTT,CATSDSDSLNTEAFF
TRBD1,.,TRBJ2-1,TRBV5-6,TGTGCCAGCAGCTTGGGGTTAGGGACAGGAGTTGGTGAGCAGTTCTTC,CASSLGLGTGVGEQFF
TRBD2,.,TRBJ2-1,TRBV7-3,TGTGCCAGCAGCCGAGGACTAGCGGGGTGGTACAATGAGCAGTTCTTC,CASSRGLAGWYNEQFF
TRBD1,.,TRBJ1-5,TRBV27,TGTGCCAGCAGTATCCGACAGGGGGATCAGCCCCAGCATTTT,CASSIRQGDQPQHF
.,.,TRBJ1-1,TRBV15,TGTGCCACCAGCAGCTATTACGTTGACACTGAAGCTTTCTTT,CATSSYYVDTEAFF
.,.,TRBJ2-3,TRBV28,TGTGCCAGCAGTTCGGGGGACACAGATACGCAGTATTTT,CASSSGDTDTQYF
TRBD2,.,TRBJ2-3,TRBV4-3,TGCGCCAGCAGCCAAAGGGAGGGGACAGATACGCAGTATTTT,CASSQREGTDTQYF
.,.,TRBJ1-1,TRBV10-3,TGTGCCATCAGTGAGTCTGGCAGGGCAAGTACGATGAACACTGAAGCTTTCTTT,CAISESGRASTMNTEAFF
.,.,TRBJ1-1,TRBV5-1,TGCGCCAGCAGCTTCGGATCGGGGAACACTGAAGCTTTCTTT,CASSFGSGNTEAFF
.,.,TRBJ2-2,TRBV3-1/TRBV3-2,TGTGCCAGCAGCCTGGCCAGGGTGGGCACCGGGGAGCTGTTTTTT,CASSLARVGTGELFF
.,.,TRBJ1-5,TRBV5-3,TGTGCCAGAAGCCCGCCGAACAGGAATCAGCCCCAGCATTTT,CARSPPNRNQPQHF
TRBD1,once,TRBJ2-7,TRBV15,TGTGCCACCAGCAGGGGGACAGGGGGGTCCTACGAGCAGTACTTC,CATSRGTGGSYEQYF
TRBD1,.,TRBJ2-1,TRBV5-4,TGTGCCAGCAGCACGGACAGGGGGGCTTCCTACAATGAGCAGTTCTTC,CASSTDRGASYNEQFF
TRBD1,.,TRBJ2-1,TRBV9,TGTGCCAGCAGCAGAACAGGGACAGGGGGCGGGAATGAGCAGTTCTTC,CASSRTGTGGGNEQFF
.,.,TRBJ1-1,TRBV30,TGTGCCTGGAGCCCGGGTCAGGGCACTGAAGCTTTCTTT,CAWSPGQGTEAFF
.,.,TRBJ1-3,TRBV13,TGTGCCAGCAGCCAGGGGACGGCGAGCTCTGGAAACACCATATATTTT,CASSQGTASSGNTIYF
TRBD1,.,TRBJ1-1,TRBV28,TGTGCCAGCAGTTCCCCCCCGGGACAGGGGACTGAAGCTTTCTTT,CASSSPPGQGTEAFF
TRBD2,.,TRBJ2-3,TRBV5-1,TGCGCCAGCAGCCCTGGGACTAGCGGGGGTGCAGATACGCAGTATTTT,CASSPGTSGGADTQYF
TRBD1,.,TRBJ1-5,TRBV5-1,TGCGCCAGCAGTTGGGACAGTCCTAATCAGCCCCAGCATTTT,CASSWDSPNQPQHF
.,few,TRBJ1-1,TRBV29-1,TGCAGCGCCCTGGGGGACACATTGAACACTGAAGCTTTCTTT,CSALGDTLNTEAFF
TRBD2,.,TRBJ2-1,TRBV11-1,TGTGCCAGCAGCTCCGTGGGGGGGAAGCAGTTCTTC,CASSSVGGKQFF
.,.,TRBJ1-5,TRBV7-8,TGTGCCAGCAGCTTAGTAGGGGGAAATGAGCCCCAGCATTTT,CASSLVGGNEPQHF
.,.,TRBJ1-1,TRBV20-1,TGCAGTGCTAGTCAACAGGGTGGAACTGAAGCTTTCTTT,CSASQQGGTEAFF
.,.,TRBJ1-3,TRBV3-1/TRBV3-2,TGTGCCAGCCGGGGGGGGAATGGAAACACCATATATTTT,CASRGGNGNTIYF
.,.,TRBJ1-3,TRBV6-5,TGTGCCAGCAGTTTCTTAGAGGGTACTGGAAACACCATATATTTT,CASSFLEGTGNTIYF
TRBD1,.,TRBJ1-6,TRBV27,TGTGCCAGGGTGACAGGGGTCAATTCACCCCTCCACTTT,CARVTGVNSPLHF
TRBD2,.,TRBJ2-1,TRBV28,TGTGCCAGCAGGAGGAAGGGGCTAGCGGGGGGATATGAGCAGTTCTTC,CASRRKGLAGGYEQFF
TRBD1,.,TRBJ1-2,TRBV30,TGTGCTTTGGGACAGGGCCTTCTAGTCGATAACTATGGCTACACCTTC,CALGQGLLVDNYGYTF
.,.,TRBJ2-1,TRBV19,TGTGCCAGTAGTCCCGCGGGGGCGTCCTACAATGAGCAGTTCTTC,CASSPAGASYNEQFF
TRBD1,.,TRBJ1-3,TRBV9,TGTGCCAGCACTCAGGGGGTCTCTGGAAACACCATATATTTT,CASTQGVSGNTIYF
TRBD2,.,TRBJ2-6,TRBV2,TGTGCCATTCTAGCGGGGGTGTCTGGGGCCAACGTCCTGACTTTC,CAILAGVSGANVLTF
TRBD2,.,TRBJ2-1,TRBV5-1,TGCGCCAGCAGTGAGGCGGGGGACGTCTACAATGAGCAGTTCTTC,CASSEAGDVYNEQFF
.,.,TRBJ1-5,TRBV10-3,TGTGCCATCAGTGTACAAGAGTCCAGGGGGCCCCAGCATTTT,CAISVQESRGPQHF
.,once,TRBJ2-7,TRBV7-9,TGTGCCAGCAGAACGACAGGCTCCTACGAGCAGTACTTC,CASRTTGSYEQYF
TRBD1,.,TRBJ2-7,TRBV9,TGTGCCAGCAGCGTGGGACAGAGCACCTACGAGCAGTACTTC,CASSVGQSTYEQYF
TRBD2,few,TRBJ2-7,TRBV2,TGTGCCAGCAGTGAAGAGGCGGGGGTCCTGTACGAGCAGTACTTC,CASSEEAGVLYEQYF
TRBD2,once,TRBJ2-5,TRBV10-2,TGCGCCAGCACGAGAACGAGCGGGGCACAAGAGACCCAGTACTTC,CASTRTSGAQETQYF
.,.,TRBJ2-1,TRBV27,TGTGCCAGCAGTTTGCTAGGGGGCAATGAGCAGTTCTTC,CASSLLGGNEQFF
TRBD1,.,TRBJ1-1,TRBV24-1,TGTGCCACCAGTGACACCGGGACAGGTAGGACTGAAGCTTTCTTT,CATSDTGTGRTEAFF
.,.,TRBJ1-1,TRBV19,TGTGCCAGTAGTATAATATTGCAGGTGAACACTGAAGCTTTCTTT,CASSIILQVNTEAFF